The rows below give T cell receptor beta chains drawn from one sample of a study of blood T cell repertoires in COVID-19. The method was immunoSEQ multiplex PCR; TCRdb's version includes in-frame clones alone and lacks a portion of them. The table has 200,000 to 250,000 clones, approximately 86% seen once; the top ten hold 4.5% to 5.5%. Sequencing was done on a sample of PBMCs or T cells enriched from blood (not recorded which). These receptors were obtained from a woman aged 30 to 39 who had been exposed to COVID-19. Each CDR3 is given with its conserved first and last residue. A D gene is named only where the DNA matches it firmly. A row's size may be missing; if present it is once, few, many or a size class.

j_gene,abundance,d_gene,len,v_gene,CDR3aa,CDR3nt
TRBJ2-2,.,TRBD2,16,TRBV9,CASSVELAGGPTELFF,TGTGCCAGCAGCGTAGAACTAGCGGGGGGGCCCACGGAGCTGTTTTTT
TRBJ1-1,.,TRBD1,17,TRBV28,CASSSTSLDRVRHEAFF,TGTGCCAGCAGTTCCACCTCCTTGGACAGGGTACGCCATGAAGCTTTCTTT
TRBJ1-2,.,.,14,TRBV5-1,CASSLGGPSRGYTF,TGCGCCAGCAGCTTGGGGGGGCCAAGCCGCGGCTACACCTTC
TRBJ2-5,.,TRBD2,12,TRBV10-3,CAISPGGETQYF,TGTGCCATCAGTCCGGGAGGGGAGACCCAGTACTTC
TRBJ1-1,.,.,15,TRBV10-3,CAISGVPGGDTEAFF,TGTGCCATCAGTGGGGTGCCGGGGGGGGACACTGAAGCTTTCTTT
TRBJ1-1,.,TRBD1,12,TRBV10-3,CAIRIDRGEAFF,TGTGCCATCAGGATAGACAGGGGTGAAGCTTTCTTT
TRBJ2-3,once,TRBD2,15,TRBV7-3,CASSFGTTHTDTQYF,TGTGCCAGCAGCTTTGGGACTACCCACACAGATACGCAGTATTTT
TRBJ2-3,.,TRBD2,13,TRBV30,CAWGAGDGNTQYF,TGTGCCTGGGGGGCGGGGGACGGAAATACGCAGTATTTT
TRBJ1-2,.,TRBD1,16,TRBV5-1,CASSFSPGQGDRGYTF,TGCGCCAGCAGCTTCTCCCCAGGACAGGGGGATCGTGGCTACACCTTC
TRBJ1-2,.,.,16,TRBV15,CATSTRIGGEGIGYTF,TGTGCCACCAGCACCCGAATAGGGGGGGAGGGGATCGGCTACACCTTC
TRBJ1-6,.,.,14,TRBV5-6,CASSWGSGDSPLHF,TGTGCCAGCAGCTGGGGGTCGGGGGATTCACCCCTCCACTTT
TRBJ1-1,.,.,16,TRBV29-1,CSVDPGQSFMNTEAFF,TGCAGCGTTGACCCCGGACAGTCGTTCATGAACACTGAAGCTTTCTTT
TRBJ2-7,.,.,15,TRBV13,CASSLDSRGSYEQYF,TGTGCCAGCAGCTTAGATAGTAGGGGCTCCTACGAGCAGTACTTC
TRBJ2-7,.,.,12,TRBV30,CAWSLGAGILYF,TGTGCCTGGAGCCTGGGGGCGGGTATATTGTACTTC
TRBJ1-4,.,TRBD1,16,TRBV5-6,CASSFHRGATNEKLFF,TGTGCCAGCAGCTTTCACAGGGGAGCAACTAATGAAAAACTGTTTTTT
TRBJ1-1,.,.,13,TRBV5-1,CASSLQGNTEAFF,TGCGCCAGCAGCTTACAGGGGAACACTGAAGCTTTCTTT
TRBJ2-2,.,TRBD1,13,TRBV10-3,CAASGTGPGELFF,TGTGCCGCCTCCGGGACAGGACCCGGGGAGCTGTTTTTT
TRBJ2-1,.,TRBD1,19,TRBV19,CASTGTGGYTSAPGNEQFF,TGTGCCAGTACCGGGACAGGGGGATACACTAGCGCCCCGGGCAATGAGCAGTTCTTC
TRBJ2-7,.,TRBD2,19,TRBV3-1/TRBV3-2,CASSQDRGTIFQAPYEQYF,TGTGCCAGCAGCCAAGACCGGGGGACTATTTTTCAAGCCCCCTACGAGCAGTACTTC
TRBJ2-2,.,TRBD1,14,TRBV29-1,CSASTGANTGELFF,TGCAGCGCGTCGACAGGGGCGAACACCGGGGAGCTGTTTTTT
TRBJ1-1,.,TRBD1,15,TRBV6-1,CASSEGQVMNTEAFF,TGTGCCAGCAGTGAGGGACAGGTAATGAACACTGAAGCTTTCTTT
TRBJ1-2,.,.,12,TRBV28,CASSPQGYGYTF,TGTGCCAGCAGTCCACAGGGCTATGGCTACACCTTC
TRBJ1-2,.,.,13,TRBV20-1,CSASRQYPYGYTF,TGCAGTGCTAGTAGACAGTACCCCTATGGCTACACCTTC
TRBJ2-7,once,.,16,TRBV5-1,CASSLEARTRSSEQYF,TGCGCCAGCAGCTTGGAAGCCCGGACAAGGTCCTCCGAGCAGTACTTC
TRBJ1-2,once,TRBD1,15,TRBV27,CASSPQGPGRHGYTF,TGTGCCAGCAGTCCACAGGGGCCGGGACGTCATGGCTACACCTTC
TRBJ1-1,.,.,16,TRBV30,CAWSSGSMYLNTEAFF,TGTGCCTGGAGTTCAGGCAGCATGTATTTGAACACTGAAGCTTTCTTT
TRBJ1-6,.,.,9,TRBV2,CASSTPLHF,TGTGCCAGCAGCACACCCCTCCACTTT
TRBJ2-4,.,.,13,TRBV5-4,CASSQDSQNIQYF,TGTGCCAGCAGCCAGGACAGTCAAAACATTCAGTACTTC
TRBJ1-6,.,.,15,TRBV3-1/TRBV3-2,CASSHGQFYNSPLHF,TGTGCCAGCAGCCATGGACAGTTCTATAATTCACCCCTCCACTTT
TRBJ1-1,once,.,13,TRBV2,CVSLRVRNTEAFF,TGTGTCTCCCTCCGGGTCCGGAACACTGAAGCTTTCTTT
TRBJ2-7,.,TRBD1,16,TRBV4-2,CASSQVQGQRSYEQYF,TGTGCCAGCAGCCAAGTTCAGGGACAGAGATCCTACGAGCAGTACTTC
TRBJ1-4,.,TRBD1,15,TRBV11-2,CASRRGQGTNEKLFF,TGTGCCAGCAGGCGGGGACAGGGTACTAATGAAAAACTGTTTTTT
TRBJ2-7,.,TRBD1,15,TRBV3-1/TRBV3-2,CASSHSDRGTYEQYF,TGTGCCAGCAGCCATAGTGACAGGGGAACCTACGAGCAGTACTTC
TRBJ1-2,.,TRBD1,13,TRBV2,CASRGQGNYGYTF,TGTGCCAGCAGGGGACAGGGCAACTATGGCTACACCTTC
TRBJ1-2,few,TRBD1,17,TRBV3-1/TRBV3-2,CASSPRRGDRVNYGYTF,TGTGCCAGCAGCCCGAGAAGAGGCGACAGGGTTAACTATGGCTACACCTTC
TRBJ1-5,.,.,15,TRBV25-1,CASSDGQGTSQPQHF,TGTGCCAGCAGTGACGGGCAGGGGACGAGTCAGCCCCAGCATTTT
TRBJ2-3,.,.,15,TRBV9,CASSAYGGWTDTQYF,TGTGCCAGCAGCGCTTACGGGGGTTGGACAGATACGCAGTATTTT
TRBJ1-1,.,.,12,TRBV29-1,CSVVRGNTEAFF,TGCAGCGTTGTCCGGGGGAACACTGAAGCTTTCTTT
TRBJ1-2,few,TRBD1,15,TRBV28,CASTLDRATNYGYTF,TGTGCCAGCACCTTGGACAGGGCCACTAACTATGGCTACACCTTC
TRBJ1-6,.,.,15,TRBV27,CASSFLQGGNSPLHF,TGTGCCAGCAGTTTCCTACAGGGTGGAAATTCACCCCTCCACTTT
TRBJ2-2,.,.,14,TRBV19,CASRTAANTGELFF,TGTGCCAGTAGGACGGCGGCGAACACCGGGGAGCTGTTTTTT
TRBJ1-2,once,.,13,TRBV19,CASTLRGIYGYTF,TGTGCCAGTACCCTCAGGGGTATCTATGGCTACACCTTC
TRBJ1-1,.,TRBD1,14,TRBV24-1,CATSDGQGLAEAFF,TGTGCCACCAGTGATGGACAGGGGTTGGCTGAAGCTTTCTTT
TRBJ2-2,.,TRBD2,17,TRBV7-9,CASSVLAGGTNTGELFF,TGTGCCAGCAGCGTGCTAGCGGGGGGGACGAACACCGGGGAGCTGTTTTTT
TRBJ1-3,once,TRBD1,15,TRBV5-8,CASSRDRGTGNTIYF,TGTGCCAGCAGCAGGGACAGGGGGACTGGAAACACCATATATTTT
TRBJ1-5,.,.,12,TRBV3-1/TRBV3-2,CASSQAGQPQHF,TGTGCCAGCAGCCAGGCGGGGCAGCCCCAGCATTTT